This TCR beta chain was profiled in a study of blood T cell repertoires in COVID-19. Study at large: Acute and convalescent COVID-19 specimens originated in the United States, Italy and Spain. PBMCs, B-cell-depleted T cells, or T cells were the source of the cDNA or gDNA that made up the material.

Per the germline V gene, CDR1 is SGHTA and CDR2 is FQGNSA. V dropped 5 bases and J dropped 2 bases, with 16 bases sitting between them. The length of the CDR3 is 16 residues. Per the original methods: Reference gene primer amplification gave nucleated cell count estimates. Assay: immunoSEQ multiplex PCR; the TCRdb copy retains only in-frame clones and omits some. The V and J calls and clone size are taken from that table; D and trimming were inferred from the DNA. The sample includes about 250,000 clones, approximately 90% of them seen just once. What was sequenced was peripheral blood. The TCR originated in a woman under 40 with active or convalescent COVID-19. The chain uses TRBV7-2 and TRBJ1-3, with D tentatively TRBD1 (5 bases). CDR3 sequence: CASSPQGGGAGNTIYF. The CDR3 nucleotides are TGTGCCAGCAGCCCCCAGGGTGGGGGGGCTGGAAACACCATATATTTT.